This entry describes one T cell receptor beta chain. In the library, individual cDNA molecules carried attached unique molecular identifiers. In TCRdb, the 5' RACE reads were re-called with MiXCR into one record per CDR3 protein. The table records 40,000 to 60,000 distinct CDR3 sequences, around 7.7% of them present only once. This entry comes from a study of early T cells in non-severe SARS-CoV-2 infection. Study-wide background: Chains were not paired, and sequencing was done on bulk RNA from unsorted whole blood.

Germline values: CDR1 MNHEY, CDR2 SVGAGI. This CDR3 has 17 amino acids. The V end was cut by 0 bases, the J end by 2 bases, with 17 bases between. This chain uses TRBV6-5 with TRBJ2-7, with D perhaps matching TRBD2 (5 bases). Sequenced sample: whole blood. This receptor was obtained from an adult who was a healthcare worker with PCR-confirmed SARS-CoV-2 infection or an uninfected control (not recorded which). The chain's CDR3 is CASSYSRAAGPTYEQYF. DNA of the CDR3: TGTGCCAGCAGTTACTCGAGGGCGGCAGGACCGACCTACGAGCAGTACTTC.